This T cell receptor (beta chain) was captured in a study of T cells in Graves' hyperthyroidism and ophthalmopathy. Amplified TCR beta CDR3 regions derived from RNA transcripts. Using the HTBI primer set, a first-round RT-PCR was run on the TCR CDR3. MiXCR, run by TCRdb on the multiplex PCR reads, gives a single entry per CDR3 protein. The sample lists over 650,000 distinct CDR3 sequences; approximately 42% were seen once. Study results and caveats: Researchers report that a 13 V-J model separated ophthalmopathy from stable hyperthyroidism. Researchers found most expanded thyroid clonotypes above 0.001 in blood as well.

Regarding this clonotype: Its antigen is still unknown.

On the basis of clinical symptoms, serum thyroxine and TRAb, thyroid ultrasound and orbital computed tomography, diagnoses were made. The clonotype originates from an adult man with Graves' disease, either hyperthyroidism or ophthalmopathy (not recorded which). The specimen was peripheral blood or thyroid tissue (not recorded which).

The CDR3, as DNA: TGTGCCAGCGGGGGGGGCCTTTCCTACGAGCAGTACTTC. It is translated as CASGGGLSYEQYF. The chain joins TRBV6-1 to TRBJ2-7; D may be TRBD2 (7 bases). Germline V gene sequence: CDR1 MNHNS, CDR2 SASEGT. V dropped 8 bases and J dropped 1 base, with 12 bases sitting between them. CDR3 length: 13 residues.